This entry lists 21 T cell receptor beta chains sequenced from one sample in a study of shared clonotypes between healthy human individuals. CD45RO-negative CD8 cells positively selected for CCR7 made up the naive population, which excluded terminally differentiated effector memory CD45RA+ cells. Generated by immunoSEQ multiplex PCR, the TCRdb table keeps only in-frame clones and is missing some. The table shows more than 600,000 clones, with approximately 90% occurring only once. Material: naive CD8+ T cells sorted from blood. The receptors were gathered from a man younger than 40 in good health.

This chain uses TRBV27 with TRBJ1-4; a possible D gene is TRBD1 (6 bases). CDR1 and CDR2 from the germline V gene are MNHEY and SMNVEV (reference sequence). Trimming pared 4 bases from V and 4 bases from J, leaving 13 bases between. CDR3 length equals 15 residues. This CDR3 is CASSYHRAGNEKLFF. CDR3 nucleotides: TGTGCCAGCAGTTACCACAGGGCGGGTAATGAAAAACTGTTTTTT.

CDR3 protein: CASSRAGRGYTF. The CDR3 DNA reads as TGTGCCAGCAGTAGGGCAGGGCGGGGCTACACCTTC. The chain joins TRBV27 to TRBJ1-2, with D tentatively TRBD1 (5 bases). CDR1 and CDR2 (germline): MNHEY, SMNVEV (reference sequence). Trimming took 5 bases from V and 8 from J, leaving 12 bases between them. The CDR3 contains 12 residues.

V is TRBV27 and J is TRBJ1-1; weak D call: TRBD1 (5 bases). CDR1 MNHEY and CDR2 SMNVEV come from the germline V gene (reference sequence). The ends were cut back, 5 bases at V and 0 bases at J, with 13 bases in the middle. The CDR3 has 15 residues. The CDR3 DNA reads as TGTGCCAGCAGTCCAACCGGGGGAATGAACACTGAAGCTTTCTTT. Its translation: CASSPTGGMNTEAFF.

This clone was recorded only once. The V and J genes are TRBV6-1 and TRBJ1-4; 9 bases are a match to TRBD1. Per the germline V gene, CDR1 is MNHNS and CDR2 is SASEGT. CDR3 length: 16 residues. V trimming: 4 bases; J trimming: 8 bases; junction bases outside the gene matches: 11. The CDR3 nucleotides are TGTGCCAGCAGTGCAACACTGGGACAGGGAGGCGAAAAACTGTTTTTT. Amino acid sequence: CASSATLGQGGEKLFF.

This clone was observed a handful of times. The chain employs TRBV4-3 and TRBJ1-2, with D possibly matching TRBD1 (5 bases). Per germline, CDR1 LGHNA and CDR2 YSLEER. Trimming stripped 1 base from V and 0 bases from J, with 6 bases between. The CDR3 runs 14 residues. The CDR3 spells CASSQGGPNYGYTF. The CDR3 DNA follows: TGCGCCAGCAGCCAAGGGGGACCTAACTATGGCTACACCTTC.

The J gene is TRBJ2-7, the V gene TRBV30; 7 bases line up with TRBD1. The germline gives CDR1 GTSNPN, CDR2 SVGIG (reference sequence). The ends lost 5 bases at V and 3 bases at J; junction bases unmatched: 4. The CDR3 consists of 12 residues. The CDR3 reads CAWDGQDYEQYF. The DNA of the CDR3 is TGTGCCTGGGACGGACAGGACTACGAGCAGTACTTC. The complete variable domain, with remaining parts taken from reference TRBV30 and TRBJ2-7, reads SQTIHQWPATLVQPVGSPLSLECTVEGTSNPNLYWYRQAAGRGLQLLFYSVGIGQISSEVPQNLSASRPQDRQFILSSKKLLLSDSGFYLCAWDGQDYEQYFGPGTRLTVT.

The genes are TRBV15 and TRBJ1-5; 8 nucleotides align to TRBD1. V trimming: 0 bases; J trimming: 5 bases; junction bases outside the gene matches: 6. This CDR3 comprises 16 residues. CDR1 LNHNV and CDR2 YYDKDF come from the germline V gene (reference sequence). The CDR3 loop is CATSREDRDEDQPQHF. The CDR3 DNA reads TGTGCCACCAGCAGAGAGGACAGGGACGAAGATCAGCCCCAGCATTTT.

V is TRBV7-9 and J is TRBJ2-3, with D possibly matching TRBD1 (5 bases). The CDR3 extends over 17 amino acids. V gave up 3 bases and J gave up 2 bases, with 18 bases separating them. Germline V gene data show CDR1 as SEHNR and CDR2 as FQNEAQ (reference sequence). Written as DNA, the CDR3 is TGTGCCAGCAGCTTCATCTTAGGGGATGCTGACACAGATACGCAGTATTTT. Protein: CASSFILGDADTDTQYF.

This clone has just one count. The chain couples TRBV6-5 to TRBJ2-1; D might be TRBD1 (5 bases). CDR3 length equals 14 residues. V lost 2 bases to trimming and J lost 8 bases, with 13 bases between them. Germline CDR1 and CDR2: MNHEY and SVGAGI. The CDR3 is CASSYGQGIDEQFF. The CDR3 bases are TGTGCCAGCAGTTACGGGCAGGGAATCGATGAGCAGTTCTTC.

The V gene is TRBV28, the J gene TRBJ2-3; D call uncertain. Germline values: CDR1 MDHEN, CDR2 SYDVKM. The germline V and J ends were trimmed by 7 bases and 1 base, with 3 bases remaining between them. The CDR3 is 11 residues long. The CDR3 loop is CASMGTDTQYF. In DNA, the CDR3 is TGTGCCAGCATGGGCACAGATACGCAGTATTTT.

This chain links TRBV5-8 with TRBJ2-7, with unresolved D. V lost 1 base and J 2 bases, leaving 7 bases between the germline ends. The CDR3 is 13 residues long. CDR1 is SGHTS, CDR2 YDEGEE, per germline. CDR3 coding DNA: TGTGCCAGCAGCTTGTGGCGGACCTACGAGCAGTACTTC. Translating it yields CASSLWRTYEQYF.

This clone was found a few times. The DNA of the CDR3 is TGTGCCAGCAGCTTGGGGCCTGGGGAATCTGACGAGCAGTACTTC. Translation: CASSLGPGESDEQYF. The chain couples TRBV5-4 to TRBJ2-7; D remains ambiguous. CDR1 is SGHNT, CDR2 YYREEE, per germline (reference sequence). V lost 0 bases and J 5 bases, leaving 15 bases between the germline ends. CDR3 size: 15 residues.

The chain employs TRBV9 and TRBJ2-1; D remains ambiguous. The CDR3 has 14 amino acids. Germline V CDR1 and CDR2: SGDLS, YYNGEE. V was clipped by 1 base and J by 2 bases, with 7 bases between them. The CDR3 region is CASSVPGPYNEQFF. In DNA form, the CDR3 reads TGTGCCAGCAGCGTACCTGGTCCCTACAATGAGCAGTTCTTC.

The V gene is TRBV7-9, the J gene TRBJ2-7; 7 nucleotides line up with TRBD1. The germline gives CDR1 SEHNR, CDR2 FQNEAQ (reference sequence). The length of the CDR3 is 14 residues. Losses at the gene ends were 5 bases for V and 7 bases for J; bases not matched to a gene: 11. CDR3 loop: CASSPGTALWEQYF. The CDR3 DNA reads TGTGCCAGCAGCCCCGGGACAGCTCTGTGGGAGCAGTACTTC.

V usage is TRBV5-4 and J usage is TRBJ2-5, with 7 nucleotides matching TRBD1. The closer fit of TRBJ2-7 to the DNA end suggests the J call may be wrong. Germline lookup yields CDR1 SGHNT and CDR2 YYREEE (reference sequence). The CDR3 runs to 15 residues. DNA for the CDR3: TGTGCCAGCAGCTTGACAGGGGAAGGGTCCTACGAGCAGTACTTC. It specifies CASSLTGEGSYEQYF.

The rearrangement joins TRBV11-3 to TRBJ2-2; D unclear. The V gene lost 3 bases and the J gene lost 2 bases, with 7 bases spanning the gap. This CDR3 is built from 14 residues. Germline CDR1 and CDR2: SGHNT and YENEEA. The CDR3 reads CASSFNTNTGELFF. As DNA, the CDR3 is TGTGCCAGCAGCTTTAACACCAACACCGGGGAGCTGTTTTTT.

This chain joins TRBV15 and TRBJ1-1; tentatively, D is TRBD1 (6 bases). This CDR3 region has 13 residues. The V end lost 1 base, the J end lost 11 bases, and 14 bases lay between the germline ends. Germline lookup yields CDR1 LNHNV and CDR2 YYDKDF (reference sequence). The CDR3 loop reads CATSRVSRGEAFF. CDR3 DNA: TGTGCCACCAGCAGAGTCTCCAGGGGTGAGGCTTTCTTT.

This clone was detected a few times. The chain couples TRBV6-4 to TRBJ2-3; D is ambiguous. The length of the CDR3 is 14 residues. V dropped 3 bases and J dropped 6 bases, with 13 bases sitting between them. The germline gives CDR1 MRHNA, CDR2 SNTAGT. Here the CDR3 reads CASSEGLGSDTQYF. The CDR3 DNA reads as TGTGCCAGCAGTGAAGGCCTAGGATCGGATACGCAGTATTTT.

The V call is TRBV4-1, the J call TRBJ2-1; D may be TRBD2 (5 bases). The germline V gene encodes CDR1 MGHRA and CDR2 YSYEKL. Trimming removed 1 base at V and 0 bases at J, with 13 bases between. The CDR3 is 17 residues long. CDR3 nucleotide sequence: TGCGCCAGCAGCCAAGTCGCGGGCGGAGCCTCCTACAATGAGCAGTTCTTC. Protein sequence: CASSQVAGGASYNEQFF.

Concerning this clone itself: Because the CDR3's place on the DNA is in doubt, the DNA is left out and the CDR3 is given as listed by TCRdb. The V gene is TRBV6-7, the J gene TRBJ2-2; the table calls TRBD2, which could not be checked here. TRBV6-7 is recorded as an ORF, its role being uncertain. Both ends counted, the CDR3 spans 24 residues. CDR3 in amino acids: CASSYPSDRWLAGERRRSPGSCFF.

In nucleotides, the CDR3 is TGTGCCAGCGGTCACAGGGCAGGGGGACAAGAGACCCAGTACTTC. Protein: CASGHRAGGQETQYF. The J gene is TRBJ2-5, the V gene TRBV11-2; TRBD1 agrees at 7 bases. This CDR3 is built from 15 residues. V was clipped by 8 bases and J by 2 bases; unmatched bases: 11. CDR1 is SGHAT and CDR2 is FQNNGV in the germline V gene. The variable domain in full, completed from reference TRBV11-2 and TRBJ2-5, reads EAGVAQSPRYKIIEKRQSVAFWCNPISGHATLYWYQQILGQGPKLLIQFQNNGVVDDSQLPKDRFSAERLKGVDSTLKIQPAKLEDSAVYLCASGHRAGGQETQYFGPGTRLLVL.